This T cell receptor beta chain was sequenced during a study of cytomegalovirus exposure and HLA in healthy donors. V shed 6 bases, J shed 3 bases, and the junction held 8 bases outside the gene matches. Germline V gene data show CDR1 as MNHEY and CDR2 as SMNVEV (reference sequence). CDR3 length: 14 residues. The PCR contained 60 Vbeta and 13 Jbeta primers. TCRdb's table, derived via immunoSEQ multiplex PCR, lists solely in-frame clones and lacks some. The sample contains around 130,000 clones, about four fifths of which appear only once. Overall study findings and caveats: Researchers counted 164 TCR beta chains as cytomegalovirus-associated.

As to this clone: Its antigen is still unknown.

Sequencing was done on a sample of PBMCs. The chain links TRBV27 to TRBJ2-7; TRBD1 matches 7 bases. The TCR sequence derives from a human donor in good health. For the CDR3, the DNA is TGTGCCAGCAGAATACAGGGGCCCAACTACGAGCAGTACTTC. This translates into CASRIQGPNYEQYF.